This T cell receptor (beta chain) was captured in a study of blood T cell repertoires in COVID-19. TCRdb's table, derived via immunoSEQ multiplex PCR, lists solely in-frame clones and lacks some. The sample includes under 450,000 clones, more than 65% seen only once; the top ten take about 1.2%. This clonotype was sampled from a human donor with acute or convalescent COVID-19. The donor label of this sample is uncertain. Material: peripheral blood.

The DNA for the CDR3 is TGTGCCAGCAGAGAAACAGGTCAGACTGAAGCTTTCTTT. Protein product: CASRETGQTEAFF. V gene TRBV2 combines with J gene TRBJ1-1; D is perhaps TRBD1 (5 bases). This CDR3 is 13 amino acids long. The V and J ends lost 6 bases and 5 bases respectively, with 13 bases between them. Germline assignment: CDR1 SNHLY and CDR2 FYNNEI.